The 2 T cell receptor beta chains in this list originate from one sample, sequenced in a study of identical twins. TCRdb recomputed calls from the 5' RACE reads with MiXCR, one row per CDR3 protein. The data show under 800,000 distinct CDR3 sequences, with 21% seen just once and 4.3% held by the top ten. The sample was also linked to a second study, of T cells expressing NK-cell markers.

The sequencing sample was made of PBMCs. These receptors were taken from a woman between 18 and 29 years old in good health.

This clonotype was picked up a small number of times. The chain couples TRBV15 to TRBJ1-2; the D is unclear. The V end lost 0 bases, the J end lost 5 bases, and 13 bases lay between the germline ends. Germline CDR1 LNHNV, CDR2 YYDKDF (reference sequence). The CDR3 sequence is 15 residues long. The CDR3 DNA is TGTGCCACCAGCAGAGATTCCCGCAGCGGATATGGCTACACCTTC. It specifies CATSRDSRSGYGYTF.

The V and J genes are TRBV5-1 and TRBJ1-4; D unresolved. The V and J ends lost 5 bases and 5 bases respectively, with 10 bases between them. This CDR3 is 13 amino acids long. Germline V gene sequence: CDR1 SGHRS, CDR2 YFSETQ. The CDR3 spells CASRRSENEKLFF. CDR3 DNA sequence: TGCGCCAGCAGGAGGTCGGAAAATGAAAAACTGTTTTTT.